The rows below give T cell receptor beta chains drawn from one sample of a study of shared clonotypes between healthy human individuals. TCRdb's copy holds only in-frame clones and misses some; the assay was immunoSEQ multiplex PCR. The repertoire holds about 1 million clones, approximately 70% seen once, with over 1.3% in the top ten. Sequences were obtained from memory CD4+ T cells sorted from blood. The receptor source for this set is a man in his late teens or twenties in good health. CDR3s leave out the opening cysteine and the closing phenylalanine or tryptophan.

v_call	j_call	cdr3_aa
TRBV27	TRBJ2-7	ASSPGQGYEQY
TRBV9	TRBJ2-3	ASSPGAGAADTQY
TRBV30	TRBJ1-2	AWSVKGGVSGYT
TRBV30	TRBJ1-2	AWRQGIAGGYT
TRBV30	TRBJ1-5	AWSVRGTGNDQPQH
TRBV11-2	TRBJ1-1	ASSFQAPNTEAF
TRBV21-1	TRBJ2-7	ASSKGKGSEQY
TRBV6-5	TRBJ2-1	ASSGKSDEQF
TRBV9	TRBJ2-2	ASSVAGELF
TRBV14	TRBJ1-3	ASSQVGGNTIY